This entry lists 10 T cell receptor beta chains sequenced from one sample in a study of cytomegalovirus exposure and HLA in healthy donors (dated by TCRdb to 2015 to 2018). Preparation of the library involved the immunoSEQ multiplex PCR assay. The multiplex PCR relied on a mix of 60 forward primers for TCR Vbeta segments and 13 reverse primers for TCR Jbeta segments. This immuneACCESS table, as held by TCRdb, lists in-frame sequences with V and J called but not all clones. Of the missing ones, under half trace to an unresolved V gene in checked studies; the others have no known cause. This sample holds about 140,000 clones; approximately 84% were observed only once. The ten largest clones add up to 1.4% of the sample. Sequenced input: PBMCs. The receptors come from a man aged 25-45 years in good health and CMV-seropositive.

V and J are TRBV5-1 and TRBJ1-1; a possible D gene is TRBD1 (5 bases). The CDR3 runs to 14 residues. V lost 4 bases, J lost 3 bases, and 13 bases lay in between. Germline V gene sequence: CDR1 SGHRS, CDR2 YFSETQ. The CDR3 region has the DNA TGCGCCAGCAGCGAAGACCGGGACTACACTGAAGCTTTCTTT. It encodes CASSEDRDYTEAFF.

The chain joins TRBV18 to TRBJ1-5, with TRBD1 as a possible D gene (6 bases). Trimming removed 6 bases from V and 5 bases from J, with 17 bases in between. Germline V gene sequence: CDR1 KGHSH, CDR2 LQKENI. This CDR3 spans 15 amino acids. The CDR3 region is CASSLRGFRDQPQHF. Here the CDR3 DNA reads TGTGCCAGCTCCCTCAGGGGTTTTCGTGATCAGCCCCAGCATTTT. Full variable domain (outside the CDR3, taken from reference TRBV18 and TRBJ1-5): NAGVMQNPRHLVRRRGQEARLRCSPMKGHSHVYWYRQLPEEGLKFMVYLQKENIIDESGMPKERFSAEFPKEGPSILRIQQVVRGDSAAYFCASSLRGFRDQPQHFGDGTRLSIL.

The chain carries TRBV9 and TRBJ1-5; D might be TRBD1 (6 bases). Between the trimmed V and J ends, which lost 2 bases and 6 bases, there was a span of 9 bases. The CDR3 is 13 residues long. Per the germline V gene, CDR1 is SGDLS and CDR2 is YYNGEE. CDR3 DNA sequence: TGTGCCAGCAGCGTGGGGGCTAGTCAGCCCCAGCATTTT. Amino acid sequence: CASSVGASQPQHF.

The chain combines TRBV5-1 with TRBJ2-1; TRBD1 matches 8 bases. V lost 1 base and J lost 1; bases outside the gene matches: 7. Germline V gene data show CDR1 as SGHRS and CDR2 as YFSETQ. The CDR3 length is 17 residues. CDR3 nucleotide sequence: TGCGCCAGCAGCTTGAGGGACAGGCCCTTTTCCTACAATGAGCAGTTCTTC. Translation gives CASSLRDRPFSYNEQFF.

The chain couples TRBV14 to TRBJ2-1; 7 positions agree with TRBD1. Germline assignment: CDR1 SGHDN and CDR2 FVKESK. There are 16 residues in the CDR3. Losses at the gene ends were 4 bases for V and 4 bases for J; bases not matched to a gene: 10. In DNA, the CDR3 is TGTGCCAGCAGCCTGAGAGAGGGGGCCCTTTACAATGAGCAGTTCTTC. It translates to CASSLREGALYNEQFF.

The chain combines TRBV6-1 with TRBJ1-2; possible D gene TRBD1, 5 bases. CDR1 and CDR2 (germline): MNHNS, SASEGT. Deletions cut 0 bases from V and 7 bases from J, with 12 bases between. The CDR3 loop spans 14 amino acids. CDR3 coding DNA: TGTGCCAGCAGTGAAGCTCCAGGGAATAGTGGCTACACCTTC. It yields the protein CASSEAPGNSGYTF.

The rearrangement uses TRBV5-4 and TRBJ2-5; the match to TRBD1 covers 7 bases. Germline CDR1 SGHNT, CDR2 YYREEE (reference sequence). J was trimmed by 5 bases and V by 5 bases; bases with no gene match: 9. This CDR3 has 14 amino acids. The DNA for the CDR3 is TGTGCCAGCAGGGCGCAGGGGGATGGGGAGACCCAGTACTTC. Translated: CASRAQGDGETQYF. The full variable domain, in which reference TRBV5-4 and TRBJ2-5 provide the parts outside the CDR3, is ETGVTQSPTHLIKTRGQQVTLRCSSQSGHNTVSWYQQALGQGPQFIFQYYREEENGRGNFPPRFSGLQFPNYSSELNVNALELDDSALYLCASRAQGDGETQYFGPGTRLLVL.

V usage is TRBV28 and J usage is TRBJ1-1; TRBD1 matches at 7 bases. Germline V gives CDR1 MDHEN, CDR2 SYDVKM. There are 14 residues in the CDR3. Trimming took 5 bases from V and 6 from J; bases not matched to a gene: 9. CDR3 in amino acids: CASSITGAWSEAFF. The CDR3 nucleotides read TGTGCCAGCAGTATAACAGGGGCATGGTCTGAAGCTTTCTTT.

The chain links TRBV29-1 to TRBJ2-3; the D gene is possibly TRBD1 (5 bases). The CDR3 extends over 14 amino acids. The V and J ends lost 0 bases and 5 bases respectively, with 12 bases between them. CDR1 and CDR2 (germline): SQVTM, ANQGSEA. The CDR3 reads CSVEDPRGRDTQYF. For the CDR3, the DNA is TGCAGCGTTGAAGATCCAAGGGGCCGAGATACGCAGTATTTT.

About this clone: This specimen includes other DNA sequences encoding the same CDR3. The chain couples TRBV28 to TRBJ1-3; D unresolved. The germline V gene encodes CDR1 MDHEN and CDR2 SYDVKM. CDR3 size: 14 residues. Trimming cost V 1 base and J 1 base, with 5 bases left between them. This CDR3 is CASSLSGSGNTIYF. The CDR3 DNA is TGTGCCAGCAGTTTATCCGGGTCTGGAAACACCATATATTTT.